The clone carrying this T cell receptor beta chain has at least ten counts. Its target is not known. Two oligonucleotides, mixed equimolar, formed the beta constant-region primer covering TRBC1 and TRBC2. An oligonucleotide with the SP2 primer and a 12-nucleotide UMI was ligated to the cDNA 3' end. TCRdb recomputed calls from the UMI-ligation and nested PCR reads with MiXCR, one row per CDR3 protein. The sample lists about 90,000 distinct CDR3 sequences, about 7% occurring once. The data stem from a study of naive and memory T cell subsets. Cells stained for CD3, CD4, CD8, CD45RA, CD27 and viability were sorted into four CD45RA/CD27 subsets. This CDR3 contains 14 residues. Germline values: CDR1 DFQATT, CDR2 SNEGSKA (reference sequence). Trimming removed 2 bases from V and 6 bases from J, with 15 bases in between. Broader study findings: Gini index rose across naive, CM, EM and EMRA in CD4 and CD8. Over 90% of naive TCR sequences appeared only once, unlike memory subsets.

The receptor was derived from a human donor in good health. The sequencing sample was made of central memory CD4+ T cells from blood. V usage is TRBV20-1 and J usage is TRBJ2-3; TRBD2 is a possible D gene (7 bases). The CDR3 nucleotides are TGCAGTGCTAGACTTCGGGGGGCCTCCGATACGCAGTATTTT. Translating gives CSARLRGASDTQYF.